The T cell receptor beta chain under discussion was sequenced for a study of blood T cell repertoires in COVID-19. For the study at large: The origin of the acute and convalescent COVID-19 samples was the United States, Italy and Spain. From T cells, B-cell-depleted T cells, or PBMCs came the material, which was cDNA or gDNA.

The J segment lost 4 bases and the V segment lost 3 bases, leaving 4 bases of the junction unmatched. Germline loops: CDR1 LNHNV, CDR2 YYDKDF (reference sequence). CDR3 size: 14 residues. Original methodology: Nucleated cell number was recorded as an estimate derived from reference gene primer amplification. Only in-frame clones appear in the TCRdb table, and some are missing; sequencing was by immunoSEQ multiplex PCR. V, J and clone size are those of that table, while D and trimming were read from the DNA. The sample records 250,000 to 350,000 clones, about 87% being singletons. This sequence originates from a woman aged 30 to 39 who had recovered from COVID-19. The V gene is TRBV15, the J gene TRBJ1-2; TRBD1 aligns across 8 bases. The specimen sequenced was PBMCs or T cells enriched from blood (not recorded which). The CDR3 protein is CATSRDRVGYGYTF. CDR3 in DNA: TGTGCCACCAGCAGGGACAGGGTGGGCTATGGCTACACCTTC.